This T cell receptor (beta chain) emerged from a study of cytomegalovirus exposure and HLA in healthy donors. Broader study findings: Within a later analysis, the majority of CMV-associated TCR beta chains appeared HLA-restricted. A later analysis, which compared TCR beta chains of equal frequency, found the HLA-associated ones more clonally expanded. Some TCR beta chains (around 160 of them) were listed as cytomegalovirus-associated.

The PCR had 60 Vbeta and 13 Jbeta primers. Libraries were prepared by immunoSEQ multiplex PCR; TCRdb keeps only in-frame clonotypes and omits some of them. The sample records roughly 180,000 clones, around 80% being singletons. Notes on this clone: Its target is not known.

The J segment lost 2 bases and the V segment lost 0 bases, leaving 6 bases of the junction unmatched. The CDR3 extends over 16 amino acids. Germline lookup yields CDR1 MNHEY and CDR2 SVGAGI. This chain uses TRBV6-5 with TRBJ2-7; 8 bases agree with TRBD2. This clonotype was obtained from a woman aged 30 to 39 in good health and CMV-seropositive. Sample: PBMCs. The CDR3 is CASSYSWVAGTYEQYF. The CDR3 DNA reads TGTGCCAGCAGTTACTCGTGGGTAGCGGGAACCTACGAGCAGTACTTC.